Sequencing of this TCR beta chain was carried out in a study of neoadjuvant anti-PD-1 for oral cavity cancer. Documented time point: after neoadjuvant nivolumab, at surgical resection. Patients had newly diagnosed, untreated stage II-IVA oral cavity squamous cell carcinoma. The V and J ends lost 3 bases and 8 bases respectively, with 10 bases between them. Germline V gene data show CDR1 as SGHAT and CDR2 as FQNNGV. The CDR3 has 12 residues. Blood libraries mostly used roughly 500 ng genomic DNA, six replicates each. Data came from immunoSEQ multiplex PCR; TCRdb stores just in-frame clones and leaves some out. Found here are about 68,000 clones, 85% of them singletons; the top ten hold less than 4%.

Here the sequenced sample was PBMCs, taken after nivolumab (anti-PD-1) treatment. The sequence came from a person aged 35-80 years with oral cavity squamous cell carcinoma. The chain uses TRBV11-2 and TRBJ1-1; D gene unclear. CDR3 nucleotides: TGTGCCAGCAGCTTTGCCTCCGACGAAGCTTTCTTT. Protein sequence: CASSFASDEAFF.